A selection of T cell receptor beta chains follows, all from one sample in a study. TCRdb passed the RT-PCR reads through MiXCR, listing each CDR3 protein once. The profile covers about 680,000 distinct CDR3 sequences, with approximately 14% appearing a single time and roughly 3.6% taken by the ten largest. Sequences were obtained from memory CD4+ T cells from blood. These receptors were collected from a female donor in good health, serving as a healthy control. The CDR3 runs from the conserved cysteine through the conserved F or W. The D gene is left open where the match is weak. Clone sizes are given selectively: once, few, many, or a class where the clone is expanded.

TRBJ2-1	-	TRBV6-5	-	TGTGCCAGCACAAGACTTGGGCCGGGTGAGCAGTTCTTC	CASTRLGPGEQFF
TRBJ2-1	many	TRBV7-2	-	TGTGCCAGCAGCTTGCCCGACTATTACAATGAGCAGTTCTTC	CASSLPDYYNEQFF
TRBJ1-1	many	TRBV5-1	TRBD1	TGCGCCAGCAGCTTGATGACAGGGGGCTTGGACACTGAAGCTTTCTTT	CASSLMTGGLDTEAFF
TRBJ2-1	-	TRBV5-1	-	TGCGCCAGCAGCTTGTTGGCAGGGGAAAGCAATGAGCAGTTCTTC	CASSLLAGESNEQFF
TRBJ2-7	many	TRBV5-6	TRBD1	TGTGCCAGCAGCCCCCGAGGGGGCGCACCCTACGAGCAGTACTTC	CASSPRGGAPYEQYF
TRBJ1-1	few	TRBV5-1	TRBD1	TGCGCCAGCAGAACCGGGACAGCGAACACTGAAGCTTTCTTT	CASRTGTANTEAFF
TRBJ1-4	many	TRBV6-5	-	TGTGCCAGTGGACGGGGCGCGGATGCGGAAAAACTGTTTTTT	CASGRGADAEKLFF
TRBJ1-4	-	TRBV6-1	TRBD1	TGTGCCAGCATTCACGGACAGGAAAATGAAAAACTGTTTTTT	CASIHGQENEKLFF
TRBJ2-5	-	TRBV24-1	TRBD1	TGTGCCACCAGTGATCCCCGAGGGGGCGGAACACAAGAGACCCAGTACTTC	CATSDPRGGGTQETQYF
TRBJ2-3	many	TRBV29-1	TRBD2	TGCAGCGTTGAAGTGGGGGGGAGTCCAGATACGCAGTATTTT	CSVEVGGSPDTQYF
TRBJ1-5	-	TRBV4-2	TRBD1	TGTGCCAGCAGCCCCGATCAGGGGGCCGGGCAGCCCCAGCATTTT	CASSPDQGAGQPQHF
TRBJ2-6	few	TRBV4-3	-	TGCGCCAGCAGCCAAACAGGTCCGATGACTGGGGCCAACGTCCTGACTTTC	CASSQTGPMTGANVLTF
TRBJ1-2	-	TRBV4-2	TRBD1	TGTGCCAGCAGCCAAGATGACAGGGTCGGTGGCTACACCTTC	CASSQDDRVGGYTF
TRBJ2-5	few	TRBV15	-	TGTGCCACCAGCAGAACTTCTGTGGGAGAGACCCAGTACTTC	CATSRTSVGETQYF
TRBJ1-4	-	TRBV7-2	-	TGTGCCAGCAGCTACAGAACAACTAATGAAAAACTGTTTTTT	CASSYRTTNEKLFF
TRBJ2-3	many	TRBV6-4	TRBD2	TGTGCCAGCAGTGAGTCGAGCGGGGGGAGCACAGATACGCAGTATTTT	CASSESSGGSTDTQYF
TRBJ1-2	few	TRBV9	-	TGTGCCAGCAGCGGCGGGGGGGGCTACACCTTC	CASSGGGGYTF
TRBJ1-2	few	TRBV6-2/TRBV6-3	TRBD1	TGTGCCAGCAACCCTGACAGGGGCGACTATGGCTACACCTTC	CASNPDRGDYGYTF
TRBJ2-5	-	TRBV7-9	TRBD1	TGTGCCAGCAGCTCAGGGGGCGAAGTCGCGACCCAGTACTTC	CASSSGGEVATQYF
TRBJ1-4	-	TRBV15	-	TGTGCCACCAGCAGATCTGGGGAGATTAATGAAAAACTGTTTTTT	CATSRSGEINEKLFF
TRBJ1-5	many	TRBV7-8	-	TGTGCCAGCAGCTTGGATCAGCCCCAGCATTTT	CASSLDQPQHF
TRBJ2-1	few	TRBV6-5	-	TGTGCCAGCAGTTCGTCGACAGATACCTACAATGAGCAGTTCTTC	CASSSSTDTYNEQFF
TRBJ1-1	many	TRBV9	TRBD1	TGTGCCAGCAGCGTAGGTTTGGGCAGGGGGCACCCTGAAGCTTTCTTT	CASSVGLGRGHPEAFF
TRBJ2-1	-	TRBV7-2	TRBD2	TGTGCCAGCAGCTCAACGGGCGGACTAGCCCTAGCCTACAATGAGCAGTTCTTC	CASSSTGGLALAYNEQFF
TRBJ1-1	many	TRBV7-3	-	TGTGCCAGCAGTTCACCGGGAGCGAACACTGAAGCTTTCTTT	CASSSPGANTEAFF
TRBJ2-7	-	TRBV6-2/TRBV6-3	-	TGTGCCAGCAGTTACAACAGGGTCGGCGAGCAGTACTTC	CASSYNRVGEQYF
TRBJ2-7	few	TRBV7-2	-	TGTGCCAGCAGCTTAGCCTTTGGCGGGTCATCCTACGAGCAGTACTTC	CASSLAFGGSSYEQYF
TRBJ2-7	many	TRBV7-2	TRBD1	TGTGCCAGCAGCTTAGTCCGACAGGGTAGCTACGAGCAGTACTTC	CASSLVRQGSYEQYF
TRBJ1-5	few	TRBV30	TRBD1	TGTGCCTGGAGTGCAGGGGGTGGTCAGCCCCAGCATTTT	CAWSAGGGQPQHF
TRBJ2-5	-	TRBV7-2	-	TGTGCCAGCAGCTCGCGGTGGGAAGAGACCCAGTACTTC	CASSSRWEETQYF
TRBJ2-7	few	TRBV7-2	TRBD2	TGTGCCAGCAGCTTAGCTGGCCCCCTGAAGGGGCGGGAGGGCCCAGAGCAGTACTTC	CASSLAGPLKGREGPEQYF
TRBJ1-5	-	TRBV20-1	-	TGCAGTGCTAGAGGAGGAGTGGGGAGCAATCAGCCCCAGCATTTT	CSARGGVGSNQPQHF
TRBJ2-7	-	TRBV28	TRBD1	TGTGCCAGCAGCACCCCCGGGACAGGGGACGTCAACGAGCAGTACTTC	CASSTPGTGDVNEQYF